This TCR beta chain was sequenced during a study of blood T cell repertoires in COVID-19. Measured with immunoSEQ multiplex PCR; TCRdb has only the in-frame clones, and not every one. The data show about 230,000 clones, roughly 84% seen once. CDR3 size: 15 residues. Germline V gives CDR1 SGHNT, CDR2 YYREEE (reference sequence). V lost 2 bases to trimming and J lost 5 bases; unmatched junction nucleotides: 6. Sequences were obtained from peripheral blood. The chain carries TRBV5-4 and TRBJ2-1; 8 bases are shared with TRBD2. This sequence originates from a man aged 40-55 years with acute or convalescent COVID-19. Written as DNA, the CDR3 is TGTGCCAGCAGCTTCTTAGCGGGATCCGACAATGAGCAGTTCTTC. Amino acids: CASSFLAGSDNEQFF.